The rows below give T cell receptor beta chains drawn from one sample of a study of shared clonotypes between healthy human individuals. TCRdb keeps only in-frame clones here, not all; method: immunoSEQ multiplex PCR. The sample yields over a million clones, roughly 95% seen once. The sequenced sample consisted of naive CD4+ T cells sorted from blood. The receptor source for this set is a man younger than 40 in good health. The CDR3 runs from the conserved cysteine through the conserved F or W. The D gene is left open where the match is weak. Clone size, where shown, is once, few, many, or a class for clones that have expanded.

j_call | v_call | d_call | clone_size | cdr3_nt | cdr3_aa
TRBJ1-4 | TRBV7-6 | . | . | TGTGCCAGCAGCTCAGGGAACGCGCTAGCAACTAATGAAAAACTGTTTTTT | CASSSGNALATNEKLFF
TRBJ1-2 | TRBV25-1 | . | . | TGTGCCAGCAGTGAGGCGGGGGGACACAACTATGGCTACACCTTC | CASSEAGGHNYGYTF
TRBJ1-1 | TRBV18 | . | . | TGTGCCAGCTCTCCCGACGGAAACACTGAAGCTTTCTTT | CASSPDGNTEAFF
TRBJ2-3 | TRBV5-1 | TRBD1 | . | TGCGCCAGCAGGTTGACAGGGGGCGTCCAAGATACGCAGTATTTT | CASRLTGGVQDTQYF
TRBJ2-7 | TRBV5-4 | TRBD2 | . | TGTGCCAGCAAAGATGATCGGACTAGCGGGAGCGGCGAGCAGTACTTC | CASKDDRTSGSGEQYF
TRBJ1-1 | TRBV6-5 | . | . | TGTGCCAGCAGTAGAATGGTAGAGAACACTGAAGCTTTCTTT | CASSRMVENTEAFF
TRBJ2-7 | TRBV5-1 | . | . | TGCGCCAGCAGCTTGGTGCAAATTGGTCTGGGGTCCCACTACGAGCAGTACTTC | CASSLVQIGLGSHYEQYF
TRBJ2-2 | TRBV18 | TRBD2 | . | TGTGCCAGCTCACCGGTGGCGGGAGTCGACGGGGAGCTGTTTTTT | CASSPVAGVDGELFF
TRBJ2-7 | TRBV15 | . | . | TGTGCCACCAGCAGAGATCTTCGGACCTACGAGCAGTACTTC | CATSRDLRTYEQYF
TRBJ2-3 | TRBV19 | . | . | TGTGCCAGTAGCGGCTGGGGTCGCGGTAACACAGATACGCAGTATTTT | CASSGWGRGNTDTQYF
TRBJ2-2 | TRBV11-3 | TRBD1 | . | TGTGCCAGCAGCCGGGACAGAGGGACCGGGGAGCTGTTTTTT | CASSRDRGTGELFF
TRBJ2-7 | TRBV6-1 | . | . | TGTGCCAGCAGCCACACCCGGGACAATGAGCAGTACTTC | CASSHTRDNEQYF
TRBJ2-1 | TRBV5-4 | TRBD2 | . | TGTGCCAGCACCAGTAGCGGGAGAGCTTACAATGAGCAGTTCTTC | CASTSSGRAYNEQFF
TRBJ1-5 | TRBV7-2 | TRBD1 | . | TGTGCCAGCAGCGTCGACAGGGGCTCGAGTCAGCCCCAGCATTTT | CASSVDRGSSQPQHF
TRBJ2-7 | TRBV7-9 | . | . | TGTGCCAGCAGCTCGCAAGGACACGAGCAGTACTTC | CASSSQGHEQYF
TRBJ1-5 | TRBV28 | TRBD1 | . | TGTGCCAGCAGTAGCGGACAGGCCGGGGAGCCCCAGCATTTT | CASSSGQAGEPQHF
TRBJ2-1 | TRBV7-9 | TRBD2 | once | TGTGCCAGCAGCTCTAGCGGGAGGGGCTACAATGAGCAGTTCTTC | CASSSSGRGYNEQFF
TRBJ1-5 | TRBV28 | TRBD1 | . | TGTGCCAGCCTGAAATTTTCAGGGGGCTTCCAGCCCCAGCATTTT | CASLKFSGGFQPQHF
TRBJ2-5 | TRBV9 | . | . | TGTGCCAGCAGCGTAGGTGGACAGATCCAAGAGACCCAGTACTTC | CASSVGGQIQETQYF
TRBJ2-1 | TRBV28 | TRBD2 | once | TGTGCCAGCGTCAGACTAGCGGGAGAAAGTGAGCAGTTCTTC | CASVRLAGESEQFF
TRBJ2-3 | TRBV5-1 | . | . | TGCGCCAGCAGCTTGGCCGGTGGCGCCAGCACAGATACGCAGTATTTT | CASSLAGGASTDTQYF
TRBJ2-7 | TRBV11-2 | . | . | TGTGCCAGCAGCTCCAGCCGTATAGTCGGGAGCTCCTACGAGCAGTACTTC | CASSSSRIVGSSYEQYF
TRBJ2-1 | TRBV5-1 | TRBD1 | . | TGCGCCAGCAGCTTGGTGACAGGGTCCTACAATGAGCAGTTCTTC | CASSLVTGSYNEQFF
TRBJ1-1 | TRBV2 | . | . | TGTGCCAGCAGTGCGGGGCCGAACACTGAAGCTTTCTTT | CASSAGPNTEAFF
TRBJ2-1 | TRBV6-1 | TRBD2 | . | TGTGCCAGCAGTTCAAGACTAGCGTCCAATGAGCAGTTCTTC | CASSSRLASNEQFF
TRBJ1-1 | TRBV28 | TRBD1 | . | TGTGCCAGCAGTTCCCTTACAGGGGGGAGCACTGAAGCTTTCTTT | CASSSLTGGSTEAFF
TRBJ1-2 | TRBV2 | . | . | TGTGCCAGCAGCGAGACAAATAACTATGGCTACACCTTC | CASSETNNYGYTF
TRBJ2-1 | TRBV5-6 | TRBD2 | . | TGTGCCAGCAGCCCCCGGGCGGGAGGGTACAATGAGCAGTTCTTC | CASSPRAGGYNEQFF
TRBJ2-3 | TRBV28 | . | . | TGTGCCAGCAGTTTCCAAGTAGCGGGCACAGATACGCAGTATTTT | CASSFQVAGTDTQYF
TRBJ2-7 | TRBV5-4 | . | once | TGTGCCAGCAGCTTGGCCACGTACGAGCAGTACTTC | CASSLATYEQYF
TRBJ2-5 | TRBV14 | TRBD2 | . | TGTGCCAGCAGCGGGCTAGCGGGGACCCAAGAGACCCAGTACTTC | CASSGLAGTQETQYF
TRBJ1-1 | TRBV9 | . | . | TGTGCCAGCAGCGTCCGTCCCATGGGGGGGAACACTGAAGCTTTCTTT | CASSVRPMGGNTEAFF